Described below is a single TCR beta chain sequence and its context. These data come from a study of cytomegalovirus exposure and HLA in healthy donors. In the PCR, 60 Vbeta and 13 Jbeta primers were used. The repertoire was sequenced with immunoSEQ multiplex PCR; TCRdb's copy has only in-frame clones and lacks some. Of some 210,000 clones listed, roughly 80% are singletons. CDR1 KGHSH and CDR2 LQKENI come from the germline V gene. This CDR3 has 18 amino acids. The junction had 13 bases not matched to a gene; V was cut back by 3 bases and J by 4 bases. The specimen sequenced was PBMCs. The chain joins TRBV18 to TRBJ1-1; 11 positions match TRBD1. The TCR comes from a young woman in good health and CMV-seropositive. The CDR3 DNA reads as TGTGCCAGCTCACCCCGGACAGGGGGCGCGGGAGTAACCACTGAAGCTTTCTTT. Amino acid sequence: CASSPRTGGAGVTTEAFF.